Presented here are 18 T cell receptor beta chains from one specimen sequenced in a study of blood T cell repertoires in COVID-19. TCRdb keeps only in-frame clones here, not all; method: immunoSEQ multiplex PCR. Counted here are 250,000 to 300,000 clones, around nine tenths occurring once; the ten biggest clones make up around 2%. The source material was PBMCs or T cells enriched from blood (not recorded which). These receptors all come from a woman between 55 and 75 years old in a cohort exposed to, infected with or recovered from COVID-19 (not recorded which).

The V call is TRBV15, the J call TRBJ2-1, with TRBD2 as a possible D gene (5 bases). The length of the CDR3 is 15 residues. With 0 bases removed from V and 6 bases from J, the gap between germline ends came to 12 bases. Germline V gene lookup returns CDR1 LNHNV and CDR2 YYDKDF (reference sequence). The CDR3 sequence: CATSRDRGSFNEQFF. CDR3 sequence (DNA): TGTGCCACCAGCAGAGATCGGGGTAGCTTCAATGAGCAGTTCTTC.

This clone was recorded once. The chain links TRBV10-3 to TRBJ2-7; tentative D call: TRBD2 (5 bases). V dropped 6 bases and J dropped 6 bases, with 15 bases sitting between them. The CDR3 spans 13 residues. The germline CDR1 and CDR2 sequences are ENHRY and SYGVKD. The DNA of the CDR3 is TGTGCCATCAGGGCCCTTACTAGGGCCGAGCAGTACTTC. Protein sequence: CAIRALTRAEQYF.

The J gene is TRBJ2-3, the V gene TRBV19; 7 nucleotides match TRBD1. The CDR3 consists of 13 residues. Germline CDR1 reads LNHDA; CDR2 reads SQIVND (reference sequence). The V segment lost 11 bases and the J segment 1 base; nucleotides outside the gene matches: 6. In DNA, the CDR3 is TGTGCCCCGGACAGGACATGCACAGATACGCAGTATTTT. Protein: CAPDRTCTDTQYF.

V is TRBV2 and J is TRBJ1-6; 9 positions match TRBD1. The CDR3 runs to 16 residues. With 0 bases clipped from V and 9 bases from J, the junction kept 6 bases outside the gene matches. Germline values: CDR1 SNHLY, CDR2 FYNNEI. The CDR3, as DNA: TGTGCCAGCAGTGAAGCTGGACAGGGGATCACTTCACCCCTCCACTTT. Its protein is CASSEAGQGITSPLHF. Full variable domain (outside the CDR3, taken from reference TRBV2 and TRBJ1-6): EPEVTQTPSHQVTQMGQEVILRCVPISNHLYFYWYRQILGQKVEFLVSFYNNEISEKSEIFDDQFSVERPDGSNFTLKIRSTKLEDSAMYFCASSEAGQGITSPLHFGNGTRLTVT.

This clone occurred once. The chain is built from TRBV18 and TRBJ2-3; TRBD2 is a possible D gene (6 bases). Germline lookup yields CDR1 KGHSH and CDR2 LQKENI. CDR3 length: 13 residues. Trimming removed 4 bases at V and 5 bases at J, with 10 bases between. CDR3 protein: CASSRGAGDTQYF. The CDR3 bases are TGTGCCAGCTCACGCGGGGCCGGAGATACGCAGTATTTT.

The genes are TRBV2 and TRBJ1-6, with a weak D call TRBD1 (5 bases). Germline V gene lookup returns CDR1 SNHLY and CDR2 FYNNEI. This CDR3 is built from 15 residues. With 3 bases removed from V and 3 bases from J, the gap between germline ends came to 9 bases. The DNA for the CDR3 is TGTGCCAGCAGTGAGGACACCGGCTATAATTCACCCCTCCACTTT. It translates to CASSEDTGYNSPLHF.

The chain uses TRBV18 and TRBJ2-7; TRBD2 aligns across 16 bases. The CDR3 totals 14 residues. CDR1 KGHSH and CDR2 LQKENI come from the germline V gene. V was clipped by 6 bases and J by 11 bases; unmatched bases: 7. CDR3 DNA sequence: TGTGCCAGCTCTCCGGGACTAGCGGGAGGGTCGGAGTACTTC. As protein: CASSPGLAGGSEYF.

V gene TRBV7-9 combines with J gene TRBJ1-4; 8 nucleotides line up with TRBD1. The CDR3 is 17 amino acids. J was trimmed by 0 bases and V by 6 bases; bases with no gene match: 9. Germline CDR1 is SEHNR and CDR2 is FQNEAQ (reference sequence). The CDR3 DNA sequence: TGTGCCAGCAGTCACGGACAGGGAACCTCAACTAATGAAAAACTGTTTTTT. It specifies CASSHGQGTSTNEKLFF.

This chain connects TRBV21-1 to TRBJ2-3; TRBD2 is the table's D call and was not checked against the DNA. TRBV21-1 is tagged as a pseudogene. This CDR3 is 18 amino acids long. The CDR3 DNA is TGTGCCAGCAGCTTGGCGGACTGCGGAGGTAGGTTTTTAGGTACGCAGTATTTT. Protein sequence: CASSLADCGGRFLGTQYF.

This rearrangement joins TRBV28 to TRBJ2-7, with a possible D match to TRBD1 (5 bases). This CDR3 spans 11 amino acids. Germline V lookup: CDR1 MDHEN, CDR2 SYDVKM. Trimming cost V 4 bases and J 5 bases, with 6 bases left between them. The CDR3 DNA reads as TGTGCCAGCAGTTCACAGGACGAGCAGTACTTC. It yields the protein CASSSQDEQYF.

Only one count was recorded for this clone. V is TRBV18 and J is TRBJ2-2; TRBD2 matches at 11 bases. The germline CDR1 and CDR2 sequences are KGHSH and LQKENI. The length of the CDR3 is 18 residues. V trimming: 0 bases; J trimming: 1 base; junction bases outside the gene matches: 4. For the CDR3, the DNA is TGTGCCAGCTCACCACCGTCCCTAGCGGGAGGGAACACCGGGGAGCTGTTTTTT. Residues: CASSPPSLAGGNTGELFF.

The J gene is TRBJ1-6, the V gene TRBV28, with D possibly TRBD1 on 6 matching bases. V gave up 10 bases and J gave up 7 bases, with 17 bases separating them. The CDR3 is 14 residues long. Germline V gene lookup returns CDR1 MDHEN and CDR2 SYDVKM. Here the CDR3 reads CATELRQGNSPLHF. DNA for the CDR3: TGTGCCACAGAGCTCCGGCAGGGGAATTCACCCCTCCACTTT.

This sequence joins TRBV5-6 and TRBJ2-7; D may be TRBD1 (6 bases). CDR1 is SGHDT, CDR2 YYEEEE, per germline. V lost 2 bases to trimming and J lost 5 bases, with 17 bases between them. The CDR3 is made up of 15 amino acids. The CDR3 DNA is TGTGCCAGCAGCTTAGTAGTCTCAGGGGCCCACGAGCAGTACTTC. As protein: CASSLVVSGAHEQYF.

The CDR3 spells CASSTGTEAFF. In DNA form, the CDR3 reads TGTGCCAGCAGTACAGGGACTGAAGCTTTCTTT. V is TRBV6-5 and J is TRBJ1-1; D possibly corresponds to TRBD1 (6 bases). Germline CDR1 and CDR2: MNHEY and SVGAGI. The germline V and J ends were trimmed by 5 bases and 5 bases, with 6 bases remaining between them. This CDR3 has 11 amino acids.

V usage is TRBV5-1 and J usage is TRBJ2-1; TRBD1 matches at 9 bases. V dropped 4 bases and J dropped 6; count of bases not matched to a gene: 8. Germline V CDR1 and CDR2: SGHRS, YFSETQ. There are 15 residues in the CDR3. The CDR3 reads CASSGTGGYRNEQFF. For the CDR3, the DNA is TGCGCCAGCAGCGGAACAGGGGGCTATCGCAATGAGCAGTTCTTC.

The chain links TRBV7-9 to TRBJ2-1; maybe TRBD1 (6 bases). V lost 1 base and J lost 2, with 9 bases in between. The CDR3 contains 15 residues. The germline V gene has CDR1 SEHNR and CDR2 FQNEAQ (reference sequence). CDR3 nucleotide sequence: TGTGCCAGCAGCTTAGGCAGGGGTGCCTACAATGAGCAGTTCTTC. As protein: CASSLGRGAYNEQFF.

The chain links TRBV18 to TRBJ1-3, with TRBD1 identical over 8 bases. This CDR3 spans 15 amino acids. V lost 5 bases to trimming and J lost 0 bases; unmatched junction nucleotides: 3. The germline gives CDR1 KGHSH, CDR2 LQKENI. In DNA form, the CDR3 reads TGTGCCAGCTCAACCGGGACAGGCTCTGGAAACACCATATATTTT. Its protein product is CASSTGTGSGNTIYF.

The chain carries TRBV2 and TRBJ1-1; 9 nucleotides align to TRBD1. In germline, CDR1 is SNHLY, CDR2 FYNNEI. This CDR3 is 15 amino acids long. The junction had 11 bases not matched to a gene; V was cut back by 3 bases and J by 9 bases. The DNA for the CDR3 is TGTGCCAGCAGTGATACAGGGGGCTATAGAGCCCAAGCTTTCTTT. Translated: CASSDTGGYRAQAFF.